This T cell receptor (beta chain) is from a study of glioma-infiltrating T cells after dendritic cell vaccination. Study summary: Between the early 2000s and the early 2010s, patients got autologous tumor lysate-pulsed dendritic cell vaccines. Overall study findings and caveats: Patients with more pretreatment TILs had longer time to progression and survival.

The CDR3 is 12 amino acids. Trimming removed 5 bases from V and 7 bases from J, with 9 bases in between. In germline, CDR1 is SNHLY, CDR2 FYNNEI. The repertoire was sequenced with immunoSEQ multiplex PCR; TCRdb's copy has only in-frame clones and lacks some. Of around 83,000 clones listed, about 85% are singletons. Details on this clone: The antigen remains undetermined.

Regarding time point: after dendritic cell vaccination, including at tumor progression/relapse. The chain has TRBV2 and TRBJ2-1; D may be TRBD2 (5 bases). The receptor's source is a human donor with glioblastoma. The sequences come from blood, collected after dendritic cell vaccination. This chain's CDR3 is CASSFSANEQFF. DNA of the CDR3: TGTGCCAGCAGTTTTAGCGCGAATGAGCAGTTCTTC.